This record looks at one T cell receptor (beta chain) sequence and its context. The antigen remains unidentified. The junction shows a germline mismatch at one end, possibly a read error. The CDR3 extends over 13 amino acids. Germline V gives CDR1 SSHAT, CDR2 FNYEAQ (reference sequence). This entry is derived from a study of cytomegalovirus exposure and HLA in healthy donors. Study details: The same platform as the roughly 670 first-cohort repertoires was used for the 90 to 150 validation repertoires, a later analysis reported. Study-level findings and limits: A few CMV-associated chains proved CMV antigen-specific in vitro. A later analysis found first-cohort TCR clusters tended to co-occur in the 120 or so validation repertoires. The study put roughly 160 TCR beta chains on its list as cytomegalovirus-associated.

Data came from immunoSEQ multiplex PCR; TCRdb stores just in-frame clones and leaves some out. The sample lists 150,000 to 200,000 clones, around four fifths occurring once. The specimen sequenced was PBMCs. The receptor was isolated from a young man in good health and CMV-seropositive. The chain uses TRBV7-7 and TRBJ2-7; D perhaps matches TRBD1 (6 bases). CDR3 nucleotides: TGTGCTAGCAGCCCCCGGCCAGGGGCCGAGCAGTACTTC. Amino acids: CASSPRPGAEQYF.